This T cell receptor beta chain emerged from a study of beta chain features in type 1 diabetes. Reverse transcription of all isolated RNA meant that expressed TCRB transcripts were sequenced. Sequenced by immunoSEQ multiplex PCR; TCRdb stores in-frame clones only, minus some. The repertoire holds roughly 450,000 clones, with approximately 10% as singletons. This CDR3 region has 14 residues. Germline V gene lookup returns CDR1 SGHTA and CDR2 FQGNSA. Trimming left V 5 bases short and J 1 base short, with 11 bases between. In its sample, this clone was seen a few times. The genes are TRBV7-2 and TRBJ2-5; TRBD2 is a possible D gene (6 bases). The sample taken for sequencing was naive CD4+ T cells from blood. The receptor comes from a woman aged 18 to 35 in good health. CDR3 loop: CASSLRDFQETQYF. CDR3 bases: TGTGCCAGCAGCCTCAGGGACTTCCAAGAGACCCAGTACTTC. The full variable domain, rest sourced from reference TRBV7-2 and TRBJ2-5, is GAGVSQSPSNKVTEKGKDVELRCDPISGHTALYWYRQSLGQGLEFLIYFQGNSAPDKSGLPSDRFSAERTGGSVSTLTIQRTQQEDSAVYLCASSLRDFQETQYFGPGTRLLVL.